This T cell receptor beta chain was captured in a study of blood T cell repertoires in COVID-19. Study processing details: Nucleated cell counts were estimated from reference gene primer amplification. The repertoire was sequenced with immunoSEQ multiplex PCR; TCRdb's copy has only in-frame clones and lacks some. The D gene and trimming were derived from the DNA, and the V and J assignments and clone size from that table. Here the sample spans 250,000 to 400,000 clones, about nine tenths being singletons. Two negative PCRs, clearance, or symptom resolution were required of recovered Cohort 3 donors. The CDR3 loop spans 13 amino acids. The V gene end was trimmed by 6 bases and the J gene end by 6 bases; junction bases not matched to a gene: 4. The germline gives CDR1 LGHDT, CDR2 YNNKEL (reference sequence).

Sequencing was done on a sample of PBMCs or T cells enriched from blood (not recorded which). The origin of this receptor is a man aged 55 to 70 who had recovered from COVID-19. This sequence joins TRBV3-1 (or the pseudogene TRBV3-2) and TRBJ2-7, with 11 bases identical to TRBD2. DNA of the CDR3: TGTGCCAGCAGGTCCGGGACTAGCGGCGAGCAGTACTTC. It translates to CASRSGTSGEQYF.